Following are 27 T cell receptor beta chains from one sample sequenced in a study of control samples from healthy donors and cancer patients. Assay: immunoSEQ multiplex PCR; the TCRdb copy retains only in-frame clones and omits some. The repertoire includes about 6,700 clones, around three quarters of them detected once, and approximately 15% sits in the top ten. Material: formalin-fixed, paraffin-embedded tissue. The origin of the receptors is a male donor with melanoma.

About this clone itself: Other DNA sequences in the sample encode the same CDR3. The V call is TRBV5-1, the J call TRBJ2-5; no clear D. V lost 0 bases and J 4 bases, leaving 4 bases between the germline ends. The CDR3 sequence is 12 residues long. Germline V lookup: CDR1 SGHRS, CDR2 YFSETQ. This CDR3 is CASSLAGETQYF. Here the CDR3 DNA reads TGCGCCAGCAGCTTGGCCGGAGAGACCCAGTACTTC.

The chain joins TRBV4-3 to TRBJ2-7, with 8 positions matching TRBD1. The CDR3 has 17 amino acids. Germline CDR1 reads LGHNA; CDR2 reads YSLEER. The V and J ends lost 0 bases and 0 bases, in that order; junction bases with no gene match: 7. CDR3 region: CASSQDGGQDSSYEQYV. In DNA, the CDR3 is TGCGCCAGCAGCCAAGATGGGGGACAGGATAGCTCCTACGAGCAGTACGTC.

The CDR3 DNA follows: TGTGCTAGCGCGCCGTACCCTATCTACGAGCAGTACTTC. It translates to CASAPYPIYEQYF. The chain joins TRBV12-5 to TRBJ2-7; no firm D call. The CDR3 length is 13 residues. CDR1 is LGHNT, CDR2 FRNRAP, per germline. V lost 9 bases to trimming and J lost 3 bases, with 15 bases between them.

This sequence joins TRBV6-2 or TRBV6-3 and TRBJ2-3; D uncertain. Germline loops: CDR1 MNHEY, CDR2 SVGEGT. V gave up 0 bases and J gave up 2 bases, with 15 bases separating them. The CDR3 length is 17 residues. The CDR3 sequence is CASSYSLGAVDTDTQYF. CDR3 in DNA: TGTGCCAGCAGTTACTCACTCGGCGCGGTTGACACAGATACGCAGTATTTT.

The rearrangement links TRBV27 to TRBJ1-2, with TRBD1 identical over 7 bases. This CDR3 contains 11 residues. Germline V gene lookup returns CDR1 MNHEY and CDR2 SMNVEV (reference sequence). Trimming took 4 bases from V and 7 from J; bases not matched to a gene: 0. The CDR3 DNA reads TGTGCCAGCAGTTCAGGGGGTGGCTACACCTTC. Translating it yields CASSSGGGYTF.

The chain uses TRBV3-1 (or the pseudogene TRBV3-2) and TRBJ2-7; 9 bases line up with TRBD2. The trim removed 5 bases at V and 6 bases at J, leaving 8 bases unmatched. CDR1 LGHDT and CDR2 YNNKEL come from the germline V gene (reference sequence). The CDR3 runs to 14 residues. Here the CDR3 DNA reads TGTGCCAGCAGCTTGGTTAGCGGGGGAATCGAGCAGTACGTC. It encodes CASSLVSGGIEQYV.

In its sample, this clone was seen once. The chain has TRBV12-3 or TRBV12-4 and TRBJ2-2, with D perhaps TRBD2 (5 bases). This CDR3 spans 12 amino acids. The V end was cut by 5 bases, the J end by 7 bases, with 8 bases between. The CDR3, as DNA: TGTGCCAGCAGTGGTGGGAGCGGGGAGCTGTTTTTT. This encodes CASSGGSGELFF.

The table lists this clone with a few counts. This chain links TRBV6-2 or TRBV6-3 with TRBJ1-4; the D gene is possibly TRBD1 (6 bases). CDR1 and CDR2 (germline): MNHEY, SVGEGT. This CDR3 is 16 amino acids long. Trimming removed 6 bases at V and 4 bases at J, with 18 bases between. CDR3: CASSISGRQVNEKLFF. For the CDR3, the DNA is TGTGCCAGCAGCATTAGTGGGAGACAGGTTAATGAAAAACTGTTTTTT.

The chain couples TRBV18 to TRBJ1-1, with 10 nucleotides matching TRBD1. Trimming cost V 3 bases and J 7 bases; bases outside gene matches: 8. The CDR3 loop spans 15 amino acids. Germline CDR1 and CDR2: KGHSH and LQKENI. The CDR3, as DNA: TGTGCCAGCTCACCTAAGGGACAGGGGAGTAGTGAAGCTTTCTTT. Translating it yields CASSPKGQGSSEAFF.

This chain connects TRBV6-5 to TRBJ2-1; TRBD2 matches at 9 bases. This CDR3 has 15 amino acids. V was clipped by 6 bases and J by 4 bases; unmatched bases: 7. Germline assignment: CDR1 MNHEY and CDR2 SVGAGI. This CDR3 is CASRYKRGAYNEQFF. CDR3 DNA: TGTGCCAGCAGGTATAAGCGGGGGGCATACAATGAGCAGTTCTTC.

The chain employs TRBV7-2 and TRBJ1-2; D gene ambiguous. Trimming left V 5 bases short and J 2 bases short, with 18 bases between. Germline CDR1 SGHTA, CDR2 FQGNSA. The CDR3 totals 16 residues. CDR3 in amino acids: CASSRRAASENYGYTF. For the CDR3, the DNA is TGTGCCAGCAGCCGCCGAGCTGCTAGTGAAAACTATGGCTACACCTTC.

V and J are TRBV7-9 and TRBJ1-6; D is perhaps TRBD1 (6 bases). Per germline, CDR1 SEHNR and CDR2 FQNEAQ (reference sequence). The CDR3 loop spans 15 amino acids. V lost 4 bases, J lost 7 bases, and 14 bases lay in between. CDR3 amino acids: CASSSLTGLNSPLHF. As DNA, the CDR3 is TGTGCCAGCAGCTCCCTGACAGGACTAAATTCACCCCTCCACTTT. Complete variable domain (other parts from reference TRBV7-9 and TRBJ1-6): DTGVSQNPRHKITKRGQNVTFRCDPISEHNRLYWYRQTLGQGPEFLTYFQNEAQLEKSRLLSDRFSAERPKGSFSTLEIQRTEQGDSAMYLCASSSLTGLNSPLHFGNGTRLTVT.

The CDR3 sequence is CASHTGPGKDTEAFF. The CDR3 region has the DNA TGCGCCAGCCACACTGGGCCAGGGAAGGACACTGAAGCTTTCTTT. The chain employs TRBV5-1 and TRBJ1-1, with D maybe TRBD1 (5 bases). The CDR3 length is 15 residues. Germline V gene data show CDR1 as SGHRS and CDR2 as YFSETQ. The germline V and J ends were trimmed by 7 bases and 3 bases, with 19 bases remaining between them. Full variable domain (remainder filled in from reference TRBV5-1 and TRBJ1-1): KAGVTQTPRYLIKTRGQQVTLSCSPISGHRSVSWYQQTPGQGLQFLFEYFSETQRNKGNFPGRFSGRQFSNSRSEMNVSTLELGDSALYLCASHTGPGKDTEAFFGQGTRLTVV.

The CDR3 spells CASSDPGGGGETQYF. The CDR3 DNA sequence: TGTGCCAGCAGTGATCCGGGCGGGGGAGGCGAGACCCAGTACTTC. This chain connects TRBV2 to TRBJ2-5, with TRBD2 matching 7 bases. Trimming at V came to 3 bases and at J to 5 bases, leaving 9 bases not matched to a gene. The length of the CDR3 is 15 residues. CDR1 is SNHLY and CDR2 is FYNNEI in the germline V gene. Supplemented by reference TRBV2 and TRBJ2-5, the full variable domain reads EPEVTQTPSHQVTQMGQEVILRCVPISNHLYFYWYRQILGQKVEFLVSFYNNEISEKSEIFDDQFSVERPDGSNFTLKIRSTKLEDSAMYFCASSDPGGGGETQYFGPGTRLLVL.

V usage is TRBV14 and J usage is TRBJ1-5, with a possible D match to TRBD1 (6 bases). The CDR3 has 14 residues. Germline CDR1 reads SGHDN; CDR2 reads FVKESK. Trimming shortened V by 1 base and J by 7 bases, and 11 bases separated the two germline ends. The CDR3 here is CASSQGGLGQPQHF. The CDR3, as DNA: TGTGCCAGCAGCCAAGGGGGGCTAGGGCAGCCCCAGCATTTT.

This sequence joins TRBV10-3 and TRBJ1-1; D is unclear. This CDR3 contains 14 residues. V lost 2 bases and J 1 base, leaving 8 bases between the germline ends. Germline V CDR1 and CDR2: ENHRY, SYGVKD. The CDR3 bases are TGTGCCATCAGTGAGACCTGGGGGAACACTGAAGCTTTCTTT. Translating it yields CAISETWGNTEAFF.

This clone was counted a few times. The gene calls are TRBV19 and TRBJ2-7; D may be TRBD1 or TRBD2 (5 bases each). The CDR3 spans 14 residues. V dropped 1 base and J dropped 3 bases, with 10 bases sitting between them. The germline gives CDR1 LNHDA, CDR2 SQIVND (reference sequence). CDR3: CASSIAGRLYEQYF. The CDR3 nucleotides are TGTGCCAGTAGTATAGCGGGGCGACTCTACGAGCAGTACTTC.

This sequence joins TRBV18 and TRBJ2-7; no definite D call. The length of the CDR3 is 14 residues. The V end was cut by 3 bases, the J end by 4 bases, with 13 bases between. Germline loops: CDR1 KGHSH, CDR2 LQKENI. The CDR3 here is CASSPPSSRYEQYF. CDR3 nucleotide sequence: TGTGCCAGCTCACCTCCCTCGAGTAGGTACGAGCAGTACTTC.

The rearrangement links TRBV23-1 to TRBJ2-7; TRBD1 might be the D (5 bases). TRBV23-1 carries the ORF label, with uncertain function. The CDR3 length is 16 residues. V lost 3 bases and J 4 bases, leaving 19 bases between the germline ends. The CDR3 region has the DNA TGCGCCAGCAGTCATCCGATTCGGGCAGGGAATTACGAGCAGTACGTC. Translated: CASSHPIRAGNYEQYV.

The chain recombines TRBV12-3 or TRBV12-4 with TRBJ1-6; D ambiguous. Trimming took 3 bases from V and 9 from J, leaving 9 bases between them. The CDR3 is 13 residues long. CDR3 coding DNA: TGTGCCAGCAGTTTTTTAAATACTTCACCCCTCCACTTT. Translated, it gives CASSFLNTSPLHF.

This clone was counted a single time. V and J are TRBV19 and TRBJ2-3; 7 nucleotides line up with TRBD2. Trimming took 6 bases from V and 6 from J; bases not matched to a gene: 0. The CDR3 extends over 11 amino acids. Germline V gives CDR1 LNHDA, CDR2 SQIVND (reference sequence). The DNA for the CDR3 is TGTGCCAGTAGGCGGGGGGATACGCAGTATTTT. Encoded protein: CASRRGDTQYF. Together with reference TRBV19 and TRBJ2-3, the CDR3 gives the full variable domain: DGGITQSPKYLFRKEGQNVTLSCEQNLNHDAMYWYRQDPGQGLRLIYYSQIVNDFQKGDIAEGYSVSREKKESFPLTVTSAQKNPTAFYLCASRRGDTQYFGPGTRLTVL.

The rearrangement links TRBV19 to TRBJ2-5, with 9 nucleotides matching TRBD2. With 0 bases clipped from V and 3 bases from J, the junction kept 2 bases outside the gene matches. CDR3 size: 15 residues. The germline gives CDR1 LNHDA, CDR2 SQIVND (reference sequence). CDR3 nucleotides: TGTGCCAGTAGTATAGATGTAGCGGGGGAAGAGACCCAGTACTTC. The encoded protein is CASSIDVAGEETQYF.

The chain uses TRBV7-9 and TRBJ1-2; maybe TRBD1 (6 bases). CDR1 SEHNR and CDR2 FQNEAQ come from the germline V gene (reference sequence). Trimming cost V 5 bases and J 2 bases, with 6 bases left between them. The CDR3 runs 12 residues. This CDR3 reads CASSQGNYGYTF. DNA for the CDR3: TGTGCCAGCAGCCAGGGGAACTATGGCTACACCTTC.

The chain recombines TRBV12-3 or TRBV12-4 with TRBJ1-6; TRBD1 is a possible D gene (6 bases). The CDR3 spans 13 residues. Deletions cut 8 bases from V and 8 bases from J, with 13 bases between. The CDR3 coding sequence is TGTGCCAGCTCAGGGGTGGGATATTCACCCCTCCACTTT. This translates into CASSGVGYSPLHF.

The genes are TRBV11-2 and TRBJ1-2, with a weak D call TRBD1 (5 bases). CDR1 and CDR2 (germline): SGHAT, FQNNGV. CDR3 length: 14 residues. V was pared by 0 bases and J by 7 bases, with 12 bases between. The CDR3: CASSLDLGGSGYTF. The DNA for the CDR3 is TGTGCCAGCAGCTTAGATCTGGGGGGGTCTGGCTACACCTTC.

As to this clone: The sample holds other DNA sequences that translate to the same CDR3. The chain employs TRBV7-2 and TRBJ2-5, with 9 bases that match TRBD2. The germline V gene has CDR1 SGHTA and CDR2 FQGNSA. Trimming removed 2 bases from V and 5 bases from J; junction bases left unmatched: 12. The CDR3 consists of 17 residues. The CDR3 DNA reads TGTGCCAGCAGCTTACAGGGTGGGACTAGCCCACCGGAGACCCAGTACTTC. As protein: CASSLQGGTSPPETQYF.

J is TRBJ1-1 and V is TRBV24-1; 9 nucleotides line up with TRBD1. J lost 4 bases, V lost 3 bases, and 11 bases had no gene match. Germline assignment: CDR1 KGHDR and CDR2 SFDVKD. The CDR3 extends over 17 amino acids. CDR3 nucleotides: TGTGCCACCAGTGATCCCCTGAACAGGGGGCGAATCACTGAAGCTTTCTTT. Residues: CATSDPLNRGRITEAFF.